The clone carrying this TCR beta chain has just a few counts. What it binds is not known. The sample belongs to a study of shared clonotypes between healthy human individuals. Across the study: The plates for each donor numbered three CD4 naive, three CD4 memory, two CD8 naive and one CD8 memory. General study points: The sharing of about 5% of naive CD4 clonotypes was seen across a handful of donors.

The CDR3 is 15 amino acids. Germline V lookup: CDR1 SGHTA, CDR2 FQGNSA. Trimming pared 5 bases from V and 0 bases from J, leaving 13 bases between. The assay was run at deep level. Authors' analysis steps: Filtering differed for immunoSEQ, which gave only junction sequences without quality scores. The assay was immunoSEQ multiplex PCR, and TCRdb's table has in-frame clones only and misses some. V and J calls and clone size are as listed in that table; D and trimming were resolved from the DNA. This table holds about 990,000 clones, around 78% found once. Sequenced material: memory CD4+ T cells from PBMCs. Subset noted: CD45RA-negative fraction. The receptor was isolated from a man younger than 30 in good health. Some clones in this sample may be carry-over from other donors' samples. The chain uses TRBV7-2 and TRBJ1-2, with a possible D match to TRBD1 (6 bases). CDR3 DNA: TGTGCCAGCAGCCCGGGGGCGGGCGCTAACTATGGCTACACCTTC. It codes for CASSPGAGANYGYTF.